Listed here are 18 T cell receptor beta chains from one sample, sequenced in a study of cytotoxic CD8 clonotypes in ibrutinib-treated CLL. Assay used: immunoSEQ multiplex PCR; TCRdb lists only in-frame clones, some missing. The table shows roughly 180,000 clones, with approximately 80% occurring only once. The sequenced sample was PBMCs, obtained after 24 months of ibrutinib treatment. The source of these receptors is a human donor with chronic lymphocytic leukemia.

The chain's CDR3 is CASSVPNSPLHF. CDR3 nucleotides: TGCGCCAGCAGTGTCCCCAATTCACCCCTCCACTTT. The genes are TRBV10-2 and TRBJ1-6; D uncertain. Germline CDR1 is WSHSY and CDR2 is SAAADI. Trimming removed 4 bases at V and 7 bases at J, with 5 bases between. The CDR3 totals 12 residues.

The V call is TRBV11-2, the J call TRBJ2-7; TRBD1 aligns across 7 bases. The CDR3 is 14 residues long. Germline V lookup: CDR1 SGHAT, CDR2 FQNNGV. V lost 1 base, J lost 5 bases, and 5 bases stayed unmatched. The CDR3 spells CASSLGQGFHEQYF. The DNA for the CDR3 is TGTGCCAGCAGCTTAGGACAGGGCTTCCACGAGCAGTACTTC.

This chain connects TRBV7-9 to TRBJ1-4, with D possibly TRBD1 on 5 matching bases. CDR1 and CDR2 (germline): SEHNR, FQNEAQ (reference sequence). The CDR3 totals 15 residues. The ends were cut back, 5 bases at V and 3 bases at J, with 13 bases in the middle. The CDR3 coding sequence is TGTGCCAGCAGCGCCCCTGGGGCCTCTAATGAAAAACTGTTTTTT. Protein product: CASSAPGASNEKLFF.

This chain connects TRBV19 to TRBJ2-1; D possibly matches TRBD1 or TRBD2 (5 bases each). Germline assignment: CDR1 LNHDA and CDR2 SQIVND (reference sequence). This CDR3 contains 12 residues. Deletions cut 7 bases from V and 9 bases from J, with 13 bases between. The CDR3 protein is CASTEGNFEQFF. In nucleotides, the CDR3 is TGTGCCAGTACTGAGGGGAATTTTGAGCAGTTCTTC.

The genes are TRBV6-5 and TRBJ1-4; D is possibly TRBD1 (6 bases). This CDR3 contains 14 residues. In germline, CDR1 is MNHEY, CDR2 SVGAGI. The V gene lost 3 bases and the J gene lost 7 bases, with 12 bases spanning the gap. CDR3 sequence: CASSYGGVGEKLFF. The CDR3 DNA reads TGTGCCAGCAGTTATGGGGGCGTCGGTGAAAAACTGTTTTTT.

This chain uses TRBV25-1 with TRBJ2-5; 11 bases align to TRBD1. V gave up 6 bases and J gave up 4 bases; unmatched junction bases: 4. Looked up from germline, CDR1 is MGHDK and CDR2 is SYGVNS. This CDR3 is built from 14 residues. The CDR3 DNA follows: TGTGCCAGCAGCGGGACAGGGGGTGGAGAGACCCAGTACTTC. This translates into CASSGTGGGETQYF. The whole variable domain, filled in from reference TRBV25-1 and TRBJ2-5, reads EADIYQTPRYLVIGTGKKITLECSQTMGHDKMYWYQQDPGMELHLIHYSYGVNSTEKGDLSSESTVSRIRTEHFPLTLESARPSHTSQYLCASSGTGGGETQYFGPGTRLLVL.

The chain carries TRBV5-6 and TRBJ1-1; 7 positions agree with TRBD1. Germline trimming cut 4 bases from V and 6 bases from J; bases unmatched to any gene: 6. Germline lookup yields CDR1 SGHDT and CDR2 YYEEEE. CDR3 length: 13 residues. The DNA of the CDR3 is TGTGCCAGCAGCCCCGGGACAGAGGCTGAAGCTTTCTTT. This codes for CASSPGTEAEAFF.

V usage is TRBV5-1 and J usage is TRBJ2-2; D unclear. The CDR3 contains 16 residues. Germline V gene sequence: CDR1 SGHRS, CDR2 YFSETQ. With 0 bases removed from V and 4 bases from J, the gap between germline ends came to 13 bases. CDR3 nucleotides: TGCGCCAGCAGCTTGGCCCCCGGTGGAGTCACCGGGGAGCTGTTTTTT. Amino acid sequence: CASSLAPGGVTGELFF. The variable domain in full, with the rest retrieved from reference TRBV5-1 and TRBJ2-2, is KAGVTQTPRYLIKTRGQQVTLSCSPISGHRSVSWYQQTPGQGLQFLFEYFSETQRNKGNFPGRFSGRQFSNSRSEMNVSTLELGDSALYLCASSLAPGGVTGELFFGEGSRLTVL.

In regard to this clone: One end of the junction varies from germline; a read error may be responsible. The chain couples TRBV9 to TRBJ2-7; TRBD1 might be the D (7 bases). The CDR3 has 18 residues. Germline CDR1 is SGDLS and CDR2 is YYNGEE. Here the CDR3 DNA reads TGTGCCAGCAGCGTGTCCGGGGGTCACCCGGGACAGCCATACGGGCAGTACTTC. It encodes CASSVSGGHPGQPYGQYF.

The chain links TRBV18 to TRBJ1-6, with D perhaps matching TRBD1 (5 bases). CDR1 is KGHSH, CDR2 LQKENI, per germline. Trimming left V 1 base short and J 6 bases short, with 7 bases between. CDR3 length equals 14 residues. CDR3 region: CASSPRDGNSPLHF. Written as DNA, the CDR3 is TGTGCCAGCTCACCACGGGACGGTAATTCACCCCTCCACTTT.

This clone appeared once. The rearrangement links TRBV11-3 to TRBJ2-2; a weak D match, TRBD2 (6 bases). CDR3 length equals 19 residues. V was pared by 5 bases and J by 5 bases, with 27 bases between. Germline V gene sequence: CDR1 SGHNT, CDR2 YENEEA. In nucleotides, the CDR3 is TGTGCCAGCAGCCCGTCAGGTAGTCTAGCGAGGGGAAGGACCGGGGAGCTGTTTTTT. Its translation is CASSPSGSLARGRTGELFF.

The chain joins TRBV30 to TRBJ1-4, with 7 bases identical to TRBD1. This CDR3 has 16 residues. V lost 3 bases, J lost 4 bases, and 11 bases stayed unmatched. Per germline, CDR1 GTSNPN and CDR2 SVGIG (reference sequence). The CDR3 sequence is CAWSDPGTALNEKLFF. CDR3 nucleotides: TGTGCCTGGAGCGACCCTGGGACAGCTCTTAATGAAAAACTGTTTTTT.

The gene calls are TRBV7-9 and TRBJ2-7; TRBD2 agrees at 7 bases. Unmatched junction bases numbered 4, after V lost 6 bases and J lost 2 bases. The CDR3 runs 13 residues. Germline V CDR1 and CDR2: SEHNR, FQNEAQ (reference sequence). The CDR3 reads CASSQAGAYEQYF. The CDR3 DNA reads TGTGCCAGCAGTCAGGCGGGAGCCTACGAGCAGTACTTC.

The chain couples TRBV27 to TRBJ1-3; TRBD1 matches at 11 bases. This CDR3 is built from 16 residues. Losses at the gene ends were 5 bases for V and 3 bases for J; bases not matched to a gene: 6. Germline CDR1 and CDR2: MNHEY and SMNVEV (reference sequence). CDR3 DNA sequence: TGTGCCAGCAGTGTCGCCGGGACAGGGGGTGGAAACACCATATATTTT. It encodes CASSVAGTGGGNTIYF.

CDR3 in DNA: TGCGCCAGCAGCTTGGCTGGGCAGCGGGCTCAGCCCCAGCATTTT. Translation gives CASSLAGQRAQPQHF. This sequence joins TRBV5-1 and TRBJ1-5; D is ambiguous. There are 15 residues in the CDR3. Trimming cost V 0 bases and J 6 bases, with 13 bases left between them. Germline CDR1 SGHRS, CDR2 YFSETQ.

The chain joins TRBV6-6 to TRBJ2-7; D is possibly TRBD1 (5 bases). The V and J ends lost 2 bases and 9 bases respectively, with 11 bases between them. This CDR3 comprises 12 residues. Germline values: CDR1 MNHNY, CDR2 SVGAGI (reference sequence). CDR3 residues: CASSYRGTGQYF. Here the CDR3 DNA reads TGTGCCAGCAGTTACAGGGGAACAGGGCAGTACTTC.

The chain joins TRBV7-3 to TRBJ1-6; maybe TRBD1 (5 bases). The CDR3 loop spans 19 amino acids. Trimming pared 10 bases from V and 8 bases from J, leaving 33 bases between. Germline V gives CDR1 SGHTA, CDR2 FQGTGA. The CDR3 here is CATQPPGPMVSSNYSPLHF. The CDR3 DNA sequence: TGTGCCACCCAGCCCCCGGGGCCCATGGTCTCCTCGAATTATTCACCCCTCCACTTT.

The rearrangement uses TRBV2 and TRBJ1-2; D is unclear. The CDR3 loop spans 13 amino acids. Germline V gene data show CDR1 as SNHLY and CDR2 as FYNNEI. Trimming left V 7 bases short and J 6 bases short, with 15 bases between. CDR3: CASNWNWADGYTF. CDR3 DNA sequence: TGTGCCAGCAATTGGAACTGGGCGGATGGCTACACCTTC.